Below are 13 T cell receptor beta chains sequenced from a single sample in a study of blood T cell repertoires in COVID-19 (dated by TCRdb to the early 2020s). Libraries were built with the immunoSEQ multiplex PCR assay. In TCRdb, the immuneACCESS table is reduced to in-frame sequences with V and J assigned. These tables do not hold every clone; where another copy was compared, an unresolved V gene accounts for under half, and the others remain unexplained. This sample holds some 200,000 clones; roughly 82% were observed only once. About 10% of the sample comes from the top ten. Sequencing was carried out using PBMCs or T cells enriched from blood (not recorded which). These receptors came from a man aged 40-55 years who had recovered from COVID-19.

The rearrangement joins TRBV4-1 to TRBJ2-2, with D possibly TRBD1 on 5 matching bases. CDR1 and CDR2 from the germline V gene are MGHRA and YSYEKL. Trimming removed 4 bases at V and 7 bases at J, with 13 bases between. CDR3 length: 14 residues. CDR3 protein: CASSLRTDIGELFF. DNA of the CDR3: TGCGCCAGCAGCCTTCGGACGGACATCGGGGAGCTGTTTTTT.

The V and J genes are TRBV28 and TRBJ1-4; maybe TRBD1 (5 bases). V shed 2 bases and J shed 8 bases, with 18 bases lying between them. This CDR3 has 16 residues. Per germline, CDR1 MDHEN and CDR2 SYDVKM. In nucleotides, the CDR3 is TGTGCCAGCAGTTTAGCGGGGCGGGGGAAATGGGAAAAACTGTTTTTT. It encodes CASSLAGRGKWEKLFF. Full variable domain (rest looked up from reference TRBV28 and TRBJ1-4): DVKVTQSSRYLVKRTGEKVFLECVQDMDHENMFWYRQDPGLGLRLIYFSYDVKMKEKGDIPEGYSVSREKKERFSLILESASTNQTSMYLCASSLAGRGKWEKLFFGSGTQLSVL.

The CDR3, as DNA: TGTGCCAGCTCACCGGTCGGGGGGTTTGGCAATCAGCCCCAGCATTTT. This encodes CASSPVGGFGNQPQHF. The V call is TRBV18, the J call TRBJ1-5; tentative D call: TRBD1 (5 bases). This CDR3 is 16 amino acids long. Germline CDR1 is KGHSH and CDR2 is LQKENI. V lost 3 bases to trimming and J lost 2 bases, with 14 bases between them.

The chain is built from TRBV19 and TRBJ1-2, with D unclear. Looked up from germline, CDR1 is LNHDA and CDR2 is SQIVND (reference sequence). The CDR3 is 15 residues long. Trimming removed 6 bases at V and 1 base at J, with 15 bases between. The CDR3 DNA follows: TGTGCCAGTAGCCCAACAGCCACCTATAACTATGGCTACACCTTC. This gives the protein CASSPTATYNYGYTF.

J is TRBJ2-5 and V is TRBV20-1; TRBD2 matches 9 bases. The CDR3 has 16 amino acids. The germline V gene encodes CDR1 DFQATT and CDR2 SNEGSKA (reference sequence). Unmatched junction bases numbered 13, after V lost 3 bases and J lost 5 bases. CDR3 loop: CSASLNAGGFLETQYF. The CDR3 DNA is TGCAGTGCTAGTTTGAACGCGGGAGGGTTCTTGGAGACCCAGTACTTC.

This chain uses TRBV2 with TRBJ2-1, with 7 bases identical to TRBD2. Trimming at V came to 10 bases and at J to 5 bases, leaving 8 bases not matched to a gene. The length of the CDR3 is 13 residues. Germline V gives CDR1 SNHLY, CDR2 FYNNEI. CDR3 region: CAIGSGANNEQFF. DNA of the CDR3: TGTGCCATCGGGAGCGGGGCCAACAATGAGCAGTTCTTC.

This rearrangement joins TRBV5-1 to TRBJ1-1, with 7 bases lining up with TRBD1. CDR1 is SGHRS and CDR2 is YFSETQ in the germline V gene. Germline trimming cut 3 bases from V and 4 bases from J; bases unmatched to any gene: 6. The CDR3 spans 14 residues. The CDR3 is CASSYTTGATEAFF. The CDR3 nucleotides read TGCGCCAGCAGCTATACTACAGGGGCCACTGAAGCTTTCTTT.

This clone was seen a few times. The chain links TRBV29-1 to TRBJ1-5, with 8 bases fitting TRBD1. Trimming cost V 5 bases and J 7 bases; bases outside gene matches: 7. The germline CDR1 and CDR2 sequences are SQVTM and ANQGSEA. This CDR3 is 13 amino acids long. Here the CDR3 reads CSVSGGVMQPQHF. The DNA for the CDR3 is TGCAGCGTTTCAGGGGGCGTGATGCAGCCCCAGCATTTT.

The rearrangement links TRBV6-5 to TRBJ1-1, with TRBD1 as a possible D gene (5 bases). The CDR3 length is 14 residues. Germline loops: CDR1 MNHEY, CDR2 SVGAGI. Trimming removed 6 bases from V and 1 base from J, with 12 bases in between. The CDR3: CASRSTVQNTEAFF. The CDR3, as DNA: TGTGCCAGCAGATCGACAGTTCAGAACACTGAAGCTTTCTTT.

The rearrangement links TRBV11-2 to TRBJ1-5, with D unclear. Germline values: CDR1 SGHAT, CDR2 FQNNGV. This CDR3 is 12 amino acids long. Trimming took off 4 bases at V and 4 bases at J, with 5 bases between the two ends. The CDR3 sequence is CASSSNNQPQHF. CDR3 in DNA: TGTGCCAGCAGCTCTAATAATCAGCCCCAGCATTTT.

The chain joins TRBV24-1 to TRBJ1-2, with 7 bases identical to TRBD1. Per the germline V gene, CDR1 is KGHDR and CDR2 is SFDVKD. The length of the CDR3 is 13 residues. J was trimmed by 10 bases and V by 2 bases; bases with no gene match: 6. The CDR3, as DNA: TGTGCCACCAGTGATTCCACAGACAGGGACTACACCTTC. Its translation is CATSDSTDRDYTF.

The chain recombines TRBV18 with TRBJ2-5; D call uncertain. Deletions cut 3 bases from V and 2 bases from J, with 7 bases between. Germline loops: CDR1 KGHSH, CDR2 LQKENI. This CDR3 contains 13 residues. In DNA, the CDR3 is TGTGCCAGCTCACCTCAACAGCAAGAGACCCAGTACTTC. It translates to CASSPQQQETQYF.

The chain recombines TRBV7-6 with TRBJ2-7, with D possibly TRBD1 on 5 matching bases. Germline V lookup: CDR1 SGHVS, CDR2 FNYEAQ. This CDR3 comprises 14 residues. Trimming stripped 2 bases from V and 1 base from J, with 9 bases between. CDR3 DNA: TGTGCCAGCAGCTTAATCCAGGGTTCCTACGAGCAGTACGTC. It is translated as CASSLIQGSYEQYV.